Following are 28 T cell receptor beta chains from one sample sequenced in a study of T cell responses to AZD1222 COVID-19 vaccine. Using immunoSEQ multiplex PCR, the repertoire was profiled, and TCRdb retains in-frame clones only, with some absent. The repertoire includes about 48,000 clones, 65% to 90% of them detected once, and 6% to 8% sits in the top ten. Here the sequenced sample was peripheral blood, taken 28 days after the second AZD1222 dose. Receptors were obtained from an adult who received the AZD1222 COVID-19 vaccine.

The chain couples TRBV4-1 to TRBJ2-2; 9 nucleotides line up with TRBD1. Per the germline V gene, CDR1 is MGHRA and CDR2 is YSYEKL. V was pared by 7 bases and J by 2 bases, with 8 bases of the junction left unmatched. The CDR3 is 16 amino acids. The DNA of the CDR3 is TGCGCCAGCAAACCTCCGGGACAGGGAAACACCGGGGAGCTGTTTTTT. This encodes CASKPPGQGNTGELFF.

This clone was observed a handful of times. The V and J genes are TRBV6-5 and TRBJ1-2; tentatively, D is TRBD1 (6 bases). This CDR3 has 15 residues. Germline-derived CDR1 and CDR2 are MNHEY and SVGAGI. V was trimmed by 4 bases and J by 8 bases, leaving 20 bases between them. The CDR3 loop reads CASSSETRGRAGYTF. In nucleotides, the CDR3 is TGTGCCAGCAGTTCAGAAACCCGGGGGCGCGCGGGCTACACCTTC.

This chain uses TRBV2 with TRBJ1-5; 9 bases are a match to TRBD1. V lost 9 bases to trimming and J lost 4 bases; unmatched junction nucleotides: 7. Germline assignment: CDR1 SNHLY and CDR2 FYNNEI. The CDR3 loop spans 14 amino acids. CDR3 in DNA: TGTGCCAGTTCGACAGGGGGGGGTAATCAGCCCCAGCATTTT. Residues: CASSTGGGNQPQHF.

The genes are TRBV4-2 and TRBJ1-2, with TRBD1 identical over 7 bases. The CDR3 extends over 14 amino acids. Germline loops: CDR1 LGHNA, CDR2 YNFKEQ. V lost 2 bases and J lost 7; bases outside the gene matches: 7. The CDR3 sequence is CASSQRQGSSGYTF. The CDR3 nucleotides read TGTGCCAGCAGCCAAAGACAGGGCTCGTCTGGCTACACCTTC.

This clone was counted a single time. This rearrangement joins TRBV19 to TRBJ2-7, with D hard to call. The CDR3 is made up of 14 amino acids. V dropped 6 bases and J dropped 0 bases, with 12 bases sitting between them. Germline CDR1 reads LNHDA; CDR2 reads SQIVND (reference sequence). Here the CDR3 reads CASSLTGLSYEQYF. CDR3 DNA sequence: TGTGCCAGTAGCCTCACCGGGCTCTCCTACGAGCAGTACTTC.

The CDR3: CSVEDRRVGHSYEQYF. The CDR3 DNA is TGCAGCGTTGAAGATCGTAGGGTTGGACACTCCTACGAGCAGTACTTC. This chain uses TRBV29-1 with TRBJ2-7; D might be TRBD1 (5 bases). The germline V gene encodes CDR1 SQVTM and CDR2 ANQGSEA. V lost 0 bases and J lost 0, with 15 bases in between. CDR3 length: 16 amino acids.

V and J are TRBV3-1 (or the pseudogene TRBV3-2) and TRBJ2-7, with TRBD2 identical over 7 bases. V was pared by 3 bases and J by 5 bases, with 1 base of the junction left unmatched. CDR1 and CDR2 from the germline V gene are LGHDT and YNNKEL (reference sequence). The CDR3 consists of 12 residues. CDR3 residues: CASSQGGDEQYF. The CDR3 DNA follows: TGTGCCAGCAGCCAGGGGGGGGACGAGCAGTACTTC.

The chain combines TRBV3-1 (or the pseudogene TRBV3-2) with TRBJ1-2; TRBD1 is a possible D gene (5 bases). The V gene's germline CDR1 is LGHDT and CDR2 YNNKEL (reference sequence). This CDR3 is 16 amino acids long. V was clipped by 1 base and J by 7 bases, with 19 bases between them. The CDR3 sequence: CASSQGRSGNVGGYTF. The CDR3 DNA reads as TGTGCCAGCAGCCAAGGGAGATCAGGGAACGTGGGTGGCTACACCTTC.

V usage is TRBV30 and J usage is TRBJ1-6; TRBD1 might be the D (6 bases). CDR3 length equals 13 residues. With 5 bases removed from V and 7 bases from J, the gap between germline ends came to 12 bases. The germline CDR1 and CDR2 sequences are GTSNPN and SVGIG (reference sequence). In DNA, the CDR3 is TGTGCCTGGGGACTGAGGGGGAATTCACCCCTCCACTTT. It specifies CAWGLRGNSPLHF.

The chain joins TRBV29-1 to TRBJ1-1, with a weak D call TRBD1 (6 bases). This CDR3 comprises 14 residues. The V gene lost 7 bases and the J gene lost 3 bases, with 18 bases spanning the gap. Germline CDR1 reads SQVTM; CDR2 reads ANQGSEA. As DNA, the CDR3 is TGCAGCGCCCTGGAGGGGGGCGCGTACACTGAAGCTTTCTTT. This sequence encodes CSALEGGAYTEAFF.

The rearrangement joins TRBV30 to TRBJ2-7, with D tentatively TRBD1 (5 bases). The CDR3 is 15 residues long. The V gene lost 3 bases and the J gene lost 4 bases, with 19 bases spanning the gap. Germline-derived CDR1 and CDR2 are GTSNPN and SVGIG (reference sequence). CDR3 sequence (DNA): TGTGCCTGGAGCCCTCCGCAGGGCAGGGTTTACGAGCAGTACTTC. It specifies CAWSPPQGRVYEQYF.

In this sample, this clone turned up a few times. The chain couples TRBV3-1 (or the pseudogene TRBV3-2) to TRBJ2-7; no reliable D call. The V gene's germline CDR1 is LGHDT and CDR2 YNNKEL (reference sequence). CDR3 size: 17 residues. Trimming pared 0 bases from V and 0 bases from J, leaving 15 bases between. In nucleotides, the CDR3 is TGTGCCAGCAGCCAAGATCTTTCCCCAGGTTACTCCTACGAGCAGTACTTC. Protein product: CASSQDLSPGYSYEQYF.

The chain has TRBV15 and TRBJ2-1; D may correspond to TRBD1 or TRBD2 (6 bases each). The CDR3 loop spans 15 amino acids. The V and J ends lost 6 bases and 0 bases respectively, with 12 bases between them. The germline V gene encodes CDR1 LNHNV and CDR2 YYDKDF (reference sequence). This CDR3 is CATRGGPSSYNEQFF. DNA for the CDR3: TGTGCCACCAGGGGGGGCCCGAGCTCCTACAATGAGCAGTTCTTC.

The gene calls are TRBV6-2 or TRBV6-3 and TRBJ1-2, with TRBD1 matching over 8 bases. The V and J ends lost 6 bases and 8 bases, in that order; junction bases with no gene match: 5. From germline, CDR1 is MNHEY and CDR2 SVGEGT. The CDR3 sequence is 12 residues long. CDR3 protein: CASSLGQGGYTF. The CDR3 bases are TGTGCCAGCAGCCTAGGACAGGGAGGCTACACCTTC.

This sequence joins TRBV19 and TRBJ1-6; 9 bases agree with TRBD1. Germline V gene data show CDR1 as LNHDA and CDR2 as SQIVND (reference sequence). Trimming at V came to 4 bases and at J to 10 bases, leaving 5 bases not matched to a gene. There are 14 residues in the CDR3. Here the CDR3 DNA reads TGTGCCAGTAGTACTACAGGGGGCGCGTCACCCCTCCACTTT. Translated, it gives CASSTTGGASPLHF.

This clone was found a few times. The J gene is TRBJ1-5, the V gene TRBV5-5; TRBD1 might be the D (5 bases). Trimming cost V 7 bases and J 0 bases, with 8 bases left between them. CDR3 size: 13 residues. Germline CDR1 reads SGHKS; CDR2 reads YYEKEE (reference sequence). The CDR3 DNA is TGTGCCAGCGAACAGGATAGCAATCAGCCCCAGCATTTT. Encoded protein: CASEQDSNQPQHF.

The chain employs TRBV3-1 (or the pseudogene TRBV3-2) and TRBJ2-7, with no clear D. The CDR3 length is 12 residues. Between the trimmed V and J ends, which lost 3 bases and 9 bases, there was a span of 12 bases. Germline CDR1 reads LGHDT; CDR2 reads YNNKEL (reference sequence). The CDR3: CASSQPVGRQYF. The CDR3 DNA is TGTGCCAGCAGCCAGCCCGTTGGGCGGCAGTACTTC.

The chain combines TRBV30 with TRBJ2-2; 7 nucleotides line up with TRBD1. Germline CDR1 reads GTSNPN; CDR2 reads SVGIG (reference sequence). The junction had 8 bases not matched to a gene; V was cut back by 0 bases and J by 1 base. The CDR3 is 17 amino acids. CDR3 amino acids: CAWSVVFGTVNTGELFF. The CDR3 nucleotides read TGTGCCTGGAGTGTAGTGTTTGGGACAGTGAACACCGGGGAGCTGTTTTTT.

V and J are TRBV10-3 and TRBJ2-3; the D gene is possibly TRBD1 (6 bases). Trimming shortened V by 11 bases and J by 0 bases, and 15 bases separated the two germline ends. The length of the CDR3 is 14 residues. Germline V gene lookup returns CDR1 ENHRY and CDR2 SYGVKD. CDR3 residues: CASTRGGSTDTQYF. The CDR3 DNA reads as TGTGCCTCTACCCGAGGGGGAAGCACAGATACGCAGTATTTT.

The chain combines TRBV19 with TRBJ2-7; 8 nucleotides match TRBD1. This CDR3 region has 14 residues. Germline V CDR1 and CDR2: LNHDA, SQIVND (reference sequence). After removal of 5 bases from V and 2 bases from J, the junction contained 5 bases not matched to a gene. The CDR3 DNA reads as TGTGCCAGTAGTGTGCGGACAGGGACCTACGAGCAGTACTTC. It is translated as CASSVRTGTYEQYF.

This chain uses TRBV6-6 with TRBJ2-7; 7 bases are shared with TRBD1. CDR3 length: 14 amino acids. From germline, CDR1 is MNHNY and CDR2 SVGAGI (reference sequence). V shed 7 bases, J shed 2 bases, and the junction held 8 bases outside the gene matches. The CDR3 nucleotides are TGTGCCAGCACCAAGACAGGGAGACCCTACGAGCAGTACTTC. The encoded protein is CASTKTGRPYEQYF.

The chain has TRBV12-3 or TRBV12-4 and TRBJ2-6; tentatively, D is TRBD2 (5 bases). The CDR3 has 12 residues. V lost 6 bases and J 16 bases, leaving 16 bases between the germline ends. The DNA of the CDR3 is TGTGCCAGCAGCCAACGGCTACGGGGACTGACTTTC. It is translated as CASSQRLRGLTF.

The genes are TRBV7-2 and TRBJ2-6; no reliable D call. The CDR3 is 17 amino acids. Germline CDR1 is SGHTA and CDR2 is FQGNSA. V lost 5 bases, J lost 0 bases, and 14 bases lay in between. The CDR3 is CASSLGGPRSGANVLTF. CDR3 in DNA: TGTGCCAGCAGCCTAGGTGGTCCTCGCTCTGGGGCCAACGTCCTGACTTTC.

The rearrangement joins TRBV6-5 to TRBJ1-4, with 7 positions matching TRBD1. V was pared by 6 bases and J by 5 bases, with 9 bases of the junction left unmatched. This CDR3 has 15 residues. CDR1 is MNHEY and CDR2 is SVGAGI in the germline V gene. The CDR3 region is CASRPAQGENEKLFF. CDR3 in DNA: TGTGCCAGCAGGCCTGCTCAGGGGGAGAATGAAAAACTGTTTTTT.

The sample holds one count of this clone. The V gene is TRBV6-5, the J gene TRBJ2-1; 8 bases are shared with TRBD1. Per germline, CDR1 MNHEY and CDR2 SVGAGI. Trimming cost V 2 bases and J 6 bases; bases outside gene matches: 9. The CDR3 is made up of 16 amino acids. This chain's CDR3 is CASSYGSTGGSNEQFF. The CDR3, as DNA: TGTGCCAGCAGTTACGGTAGCACAGGGGGTTCCAATGAGCAGTTCTTC.

This sequence joins TRBV5-1 and TRBJ2-2; 12 positions match TRBD1. V lost 1 base to trimming and J lost 3 bases; unmatched junction nucleotides: 7. The CDR3 has 18 amino acids. Germline CDR1 is SGHRS and CDR2 is YFSETQ. CDR3 loop: CASSLYGTGGADTGELFF. DNA for the CDR3: TGCGCCAGCAGCTTGTACGGGACAGGGGGCGCGGACACCGGGGAGCTGTTTTTT.

In its sample, this clone was seen once. The rearrangement uses TRBV6-6 and TRBJ2-7; the match to TRBD1 covers 9 bases. V was pared by 4 bases and J by 7 bases, with 8 bases of the junction left unmatched. Germline V gene data show CDR1 as MNHNY and CDR2 as SVGAGI (reference sequence). There are 14 residues in the CDR3. CDR3 in amino acids: CASSSRDRAKEQYF. CDR3 nucleotides: TGTGCCAGCAGTTCCCGGGACAGGGCAAAAGAGCAGTACTTC.

This sequence joins TRBV18 and TRBJ1-2; no clear D gene. Germline CDR1 is KGHSH and CDR2 is LQKENI. The CDR3 runs to 13 residues. With 3 bases removed from V and 4 bases from J, the gap between germline ends came to 9 bases. CDR3 region: CASSPDASYGYTF. The CDR3, as DNA: TGTGCCAGCTCACCGGACGCCAGCTATGGCTACACCTTC.